This T cell receptor beta chain was documented in a study of beta chain features in type 1 diabetes. Regarding the study as a whole: Type 1 diabetes patients had fewer VDJ junction insertions and more deletions. All four CD4+ subsets from Type 1 diabetes patients carried moderately but significantly shorter TCRB CDR3s.

Expressed TCRB transcripts were sequenced after all isolated RNA was converted to cDNA. This table comes from immunoSEQ multiplex PCR, and its TCRdb copy is limited to in-frame clones, with some not included. Found here are under 300,000 clones, approximately 20% of them singletons; the top ten hold 0.028%. On average, the one heparinised blood draw given by each donor was about 100 mL. Regarding this clone: The antigen is unknown.

This CDR3 contains 15 residues. Germline lookup yields CDR1 SGHTA and CDR2 FQGNSA. The ends were cut back, 5 bases at V and 0 bases at J, with 8 bases in the middle. V and J are TRBV7-2 and TRBJ2-6; D is uncertain. The sequenced sample was naive CD4+ T cells from blood. The clonotype was recovered from a woman in her forties with type 1 diabetes. In nucleotides, the CDR3 is TGTGCCAGCAGCCCCCTAAGCTCTGGGGCCAACGTCCTGACTTTC. Amino acid sequence: CASSPLSSGANVLTF.